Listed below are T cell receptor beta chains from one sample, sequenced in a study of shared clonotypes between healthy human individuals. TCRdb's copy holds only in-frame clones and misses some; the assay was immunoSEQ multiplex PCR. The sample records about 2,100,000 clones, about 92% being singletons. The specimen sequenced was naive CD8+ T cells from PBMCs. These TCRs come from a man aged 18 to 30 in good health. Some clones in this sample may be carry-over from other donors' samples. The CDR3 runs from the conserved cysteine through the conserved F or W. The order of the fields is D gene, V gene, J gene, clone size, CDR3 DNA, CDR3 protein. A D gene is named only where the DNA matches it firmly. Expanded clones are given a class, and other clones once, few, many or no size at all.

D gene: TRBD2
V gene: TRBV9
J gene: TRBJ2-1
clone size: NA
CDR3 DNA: TGTGCCAGCAGCGTCTTTCTAGCGGGAGTGTATGAGCAGTTCTTC
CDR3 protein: CASSVFLAGVYEQFF

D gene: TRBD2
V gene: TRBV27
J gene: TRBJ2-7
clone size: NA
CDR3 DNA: TGTGCCAGCAGTTTGGAAAGCGGGAGCTACGAGCAGTACTTC
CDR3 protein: CASSLESGSYEQYF

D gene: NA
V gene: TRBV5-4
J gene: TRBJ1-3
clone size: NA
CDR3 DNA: TGTGCCAGCAGCTTGGCCCCCACAGGGTACGGAAACACCATATATTTT
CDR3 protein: CASSLAPTGYGNTIYF

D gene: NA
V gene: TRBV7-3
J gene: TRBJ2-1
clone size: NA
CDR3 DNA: TGTGCCAGCAGCTCCCTTTCTGGGGCCTACAATGAGCAGTTCTTC
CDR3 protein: CASSSLSGAYNEQFF

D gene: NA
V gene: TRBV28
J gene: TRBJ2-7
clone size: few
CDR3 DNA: TGTGCCAGCAGCCCCAGCTCCTACGAGCAGTACTTC
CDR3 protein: CASSPSSYEQYF

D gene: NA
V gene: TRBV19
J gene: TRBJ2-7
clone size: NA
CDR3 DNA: TGTGCCAGTAGTATAGGCCCGGGCGCCTACGAGCAGTACTTC
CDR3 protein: CASSIGPGAYEQYF

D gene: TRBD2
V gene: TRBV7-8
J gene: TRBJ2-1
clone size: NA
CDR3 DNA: TGTGCCAGCAGCTTGGCCATTAGCGGGAGGGGGCTCTACAATGAGCAGTTCTTC
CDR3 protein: CASSLAISGRGLYNEQFF

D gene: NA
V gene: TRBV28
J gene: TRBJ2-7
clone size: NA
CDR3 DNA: TGTGCCAGCAGTTTGCGGGGAGTTTACTACGAGCAGTACTTC
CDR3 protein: CASSLRGVYYEQYF

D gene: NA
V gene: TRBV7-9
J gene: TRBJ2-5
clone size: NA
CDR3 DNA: TGTGCCAGCAGCTTATTAAGTCTTGAGTACCAAGAGACCCAGTACTTC
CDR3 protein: CASSLLSLEYQETQYF

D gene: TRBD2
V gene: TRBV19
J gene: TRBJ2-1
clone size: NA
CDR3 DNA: TGTGCCAGTAGTGCCGCGGGACTAGCGGGAGATTTCGATGAGCAGTTCTTC
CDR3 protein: CASSAAGLAGDFDEQFF

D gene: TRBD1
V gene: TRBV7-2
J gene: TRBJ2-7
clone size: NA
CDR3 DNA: TGTGCCAGCAGCTTAGGGTTCGGGCAGGGGGCCTACGAGCAGTACTTC
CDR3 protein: CASSLGFGQGAYEQYF

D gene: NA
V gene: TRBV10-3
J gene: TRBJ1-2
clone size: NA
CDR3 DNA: TGTGCCATCTACGAAGGGTCGAACTATGGCTACACCTTC
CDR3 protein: CAIYEGSNYGYTF

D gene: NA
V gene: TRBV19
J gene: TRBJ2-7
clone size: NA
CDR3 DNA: TGTGCCAGTAGTATCGGGGGAGGCCCCGGGGGCGAGCAGTACTTC
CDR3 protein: CASSIGGGPGGEQYF

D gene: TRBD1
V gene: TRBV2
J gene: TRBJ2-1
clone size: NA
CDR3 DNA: TGTGCCAGCAGCGAGGGACAGGGGTACAATGAGCAGTTCTTC
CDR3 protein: CASSEGQGYNEQFF

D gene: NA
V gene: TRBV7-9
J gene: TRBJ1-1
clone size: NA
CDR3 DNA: TGTGCCAGCAGTACAGGGAACACTGAAGCTTTCTTT
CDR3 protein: CASSTGNTEAFF

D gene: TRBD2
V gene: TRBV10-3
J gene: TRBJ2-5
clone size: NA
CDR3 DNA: TGTGCCATCAGCGACACGGGACTAGCGGGAGAGACCCAGTACTTC
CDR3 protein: CAISDTGLAGETQYF

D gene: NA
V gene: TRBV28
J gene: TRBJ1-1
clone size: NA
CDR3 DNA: TGTGCCAGCAGAATGGGCCCGGTGGACACTGAAGCTTTCTTT
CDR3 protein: CASRMGPVDTEAFF

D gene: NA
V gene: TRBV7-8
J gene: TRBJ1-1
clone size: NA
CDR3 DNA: TGTGCCAGCAGCTTATCCGGGACACCGAACACTGAAGCTTTCTTT
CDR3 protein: CASSLSGTPNTEAFF

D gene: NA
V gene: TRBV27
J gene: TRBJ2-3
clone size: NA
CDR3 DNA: TGTGCCAGCAGAAAACGGGACGGCACAGATACGCAGTATTTT
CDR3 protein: CASRKRDGTDTQYF

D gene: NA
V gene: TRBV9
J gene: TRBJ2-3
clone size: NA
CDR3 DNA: TGTGCCAGCAGCGTAGCCCAGGGAGCAGAAGATACGCAGTATTTT
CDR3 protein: CASSVAQGAEDTQYF

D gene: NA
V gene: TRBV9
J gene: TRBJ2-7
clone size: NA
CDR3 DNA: TGTGCCAGCAGCGTCGGGGATGGCTACGAGCAGTACTTC
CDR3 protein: CASSVGDGYEQYF

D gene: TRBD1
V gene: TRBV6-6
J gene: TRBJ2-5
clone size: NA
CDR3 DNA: TGTGCCAGCAGTTCAGACAGGGGCTGGGAGACCCAGTACTTC
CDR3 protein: CASSSDRGWETQYF

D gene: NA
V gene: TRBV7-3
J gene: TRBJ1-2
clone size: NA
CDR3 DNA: TGTGCCAGCAGTGGGGGGCCGAGGGACCCCAGGACCTTC
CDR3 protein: CASSGGPRDPRTF

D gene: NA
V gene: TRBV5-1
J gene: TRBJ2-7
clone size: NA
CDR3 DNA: TGCGCCAGCAGCAATCGGCAGGGGCCCTACGAGCAGTACTTC
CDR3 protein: CASSNRQGPYEQYF

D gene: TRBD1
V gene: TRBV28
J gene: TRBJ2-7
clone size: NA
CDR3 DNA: TGTGCCAGCAGTTTAATTCTGTCAGGGGGCGCGGGATCCGAGCAGTACTTC
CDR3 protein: CASSLILSGGAGSEQYF

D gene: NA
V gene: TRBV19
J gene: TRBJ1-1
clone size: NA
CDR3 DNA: TGTGCCAGTAGCTACGAGTACCATGAAGCTTTCTTT
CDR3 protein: CASSYEYHEAFF

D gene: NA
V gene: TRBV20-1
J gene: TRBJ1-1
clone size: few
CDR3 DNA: TGCAGTGATCAGGGAAGTGAAGCTTTCTTT
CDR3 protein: CSDQGSEAFF

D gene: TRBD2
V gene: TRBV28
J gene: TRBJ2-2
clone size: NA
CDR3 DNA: TGTGCCAGCAGTTTATCTGTTTCCGTACGGGCCGGGAGGATCACCGGGGAGCTGTTTTTT
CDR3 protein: CASSLSVSVRAGRITGELFF

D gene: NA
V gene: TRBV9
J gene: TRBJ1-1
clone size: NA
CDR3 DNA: TGTGCCAGCAGCGTAGGGTGGGGAAACACTGAAGCTTTCTTT
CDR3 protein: CASSVGWGNTEAFF

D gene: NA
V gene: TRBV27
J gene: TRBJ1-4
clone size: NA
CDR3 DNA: TGTGCCAGCAGTCCGTTTTGGACCAATGAAAAACTGTTTTTT
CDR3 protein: CASSPFWTNEKLFF

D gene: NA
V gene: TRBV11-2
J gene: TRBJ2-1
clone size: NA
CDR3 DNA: TGTGCCAGCAGCTTAATCATTGGGGGATACAATGAGCAGTTCTTC
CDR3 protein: CASSLIIGGYNEQFF

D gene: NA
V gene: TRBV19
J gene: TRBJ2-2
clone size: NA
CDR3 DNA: TGTGCCAGTAGCCCGTCTTCCCCGCGGGAGCTGTTTTTT
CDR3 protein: CASSPSSPRELFF

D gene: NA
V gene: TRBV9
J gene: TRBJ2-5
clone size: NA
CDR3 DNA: TGTGCCAGCAGCTCCCGGGACTCCCAAGAGACCCAGTACTTC
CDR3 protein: CASSSRDSQETQYF

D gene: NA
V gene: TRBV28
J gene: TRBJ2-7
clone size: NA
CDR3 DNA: TGTGCCAGCAGCATTCCCGACAGAACCTACGAGCAGTACTTC
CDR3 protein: CASSIPDRTYEQYF

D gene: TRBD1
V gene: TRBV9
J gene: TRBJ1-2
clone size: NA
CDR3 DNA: TGTGCCAGCAGCACTAGGGACAGCACTAACTATGGCTACACCTTC
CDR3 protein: CASSTRDSTNYGYTF

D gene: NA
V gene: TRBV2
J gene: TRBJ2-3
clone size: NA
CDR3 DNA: TGTGCCAGCAGTGTACGGAGGACCCTGAGGGAAGATACGCAGTATTTT
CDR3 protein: CASSVRRTLREDTQYF

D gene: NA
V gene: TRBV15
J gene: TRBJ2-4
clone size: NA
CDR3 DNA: TGTGCCACCGGGGGTGTCGGTAGCGGAGGCAGCGTTGCCAAAAACATTCAGTACTTC
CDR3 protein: CATGGVGSGGSVAKNIQYF

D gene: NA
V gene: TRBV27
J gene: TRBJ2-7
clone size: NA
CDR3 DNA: TGTGCCAGCAGGGGGAGGATAGACAGATCCTACGAGCAGTACTTC
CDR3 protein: CASRGRIDRSYEQYF

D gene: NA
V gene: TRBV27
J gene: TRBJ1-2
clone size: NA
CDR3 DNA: TGTGCCAGCAGTTTCCGGATCCACTATGGCTACACCTTC
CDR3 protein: CASSFRIHYGYTF

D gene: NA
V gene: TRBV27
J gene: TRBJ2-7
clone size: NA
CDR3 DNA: TGTGCCAGCAGTTTAACCCGCCAGGGTCTTAGCTACGAGCAGTACTTC
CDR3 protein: CASSLTRQGLSYEQYF